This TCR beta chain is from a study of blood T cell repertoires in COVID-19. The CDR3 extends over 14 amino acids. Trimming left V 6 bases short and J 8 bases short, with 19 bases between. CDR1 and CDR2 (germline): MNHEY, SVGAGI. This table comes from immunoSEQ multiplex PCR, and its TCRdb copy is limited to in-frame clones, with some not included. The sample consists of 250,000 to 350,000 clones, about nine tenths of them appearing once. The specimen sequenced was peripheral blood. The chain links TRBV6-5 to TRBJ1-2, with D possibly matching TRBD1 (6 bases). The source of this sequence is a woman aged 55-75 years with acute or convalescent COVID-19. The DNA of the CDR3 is TGTGCCAGCAGGGGACGGAACAGGGATCAAGGCTACACCTTC. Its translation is CASRGRNRDQGYTF.